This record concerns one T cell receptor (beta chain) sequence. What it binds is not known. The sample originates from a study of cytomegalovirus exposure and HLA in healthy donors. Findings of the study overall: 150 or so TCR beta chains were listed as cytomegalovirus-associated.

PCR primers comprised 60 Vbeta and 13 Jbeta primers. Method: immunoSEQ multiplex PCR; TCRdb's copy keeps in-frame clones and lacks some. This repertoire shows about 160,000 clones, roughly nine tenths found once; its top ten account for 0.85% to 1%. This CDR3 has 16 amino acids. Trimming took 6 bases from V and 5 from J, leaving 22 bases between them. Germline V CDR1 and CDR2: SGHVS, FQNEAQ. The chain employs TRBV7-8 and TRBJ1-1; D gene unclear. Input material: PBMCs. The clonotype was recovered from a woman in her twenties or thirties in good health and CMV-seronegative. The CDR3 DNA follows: TGTGCCAGCAGTACTCAGAGGCAACTCGCGGGAACTGAAGCTTTCTTT. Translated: CASSTQRQLAGTEAFF.